Listed here are 9 T cell receptor beta chains from one sample, sequenced in a study of cytomegalovirus exposure and HLA in healthy donors. Primers: 60 Vbeta forward and 13 Jbeta reverse. The table came from immunoSEQ multiplex PCR; TCRdb's copy has only in-frame clones and leaves some out. Of about 140,000 clones listed, around 80% are singletons. The specimen sequenced was PBMCs. Receptors originate from a woman aged 35 to 49 in good health and CMV-seronegative.

The chain carries TRBV25-1 and TRBJ2-1; tentatively, D is TRBD2 (6 bases). This CDR3 is built from 13 residues. Per the germline V gene, CDR1 is MGHDK and CDR2 is SYGVNS. V lost 4 bases to trimming and J lost 9 bases, with 13 bases between them. DNA for the CDR3: TGTGCCAGCAGTGGCTTACATAGCGGTGAGCAGTTCTTC. It encodes CASSGLHSGEQFF.

This sequence joins TRBV6-4 and TRBJ1-2; D is possibly TRBD1 (5 bases). CDR1 is MRHNA and CDR2 is SNTAGT in the germline V gene. The CDR3 loop spans 12 amino acids. V was pared by 4 bases and J by 4 bases, with 7 bases between. CDR3: CASSGDSYGYTF. The CDR3 DNA reads TGTGCCAGCAGTGGGGACTCCTATGGCTACACCTTC.

The V gene is TRBV5-1, the J gene TRBJ2-3; 7 nucleotides align to TRBD1. There are 16 residues in the CDR3. Germline V gene data show CDR1 as SGHRS and CDR2 as YFSETQ. V lost 2 bases and J lost 0; bases outside the gene matches: 6. The CDR3 DNA sequence: TGCGCCAGCAGCTTCGTCTCAGGGGGTAGCACAGATACGCAGTATTTT. It specifies CASSFVSGGSTDTQYF.

CDR3: CASSQEGAGVNEQYF. As DNA, the CDR3 is TGCGCCAGCAGCCAAGAAGGAGCGGGAGTCAACGAGCAGTACTTC. The chain is built from TRBV4-3 and TRBJ2-7; the match to TRBD2 covers 8 bases. Trimming at V came to 0 bases and at J to 5 bases, leaving 6 bases not matched to a gene. The CDR3 has 15 amino acids. Germline lookup yields CDR1 LGHNA and CDR2 YSLEER.

The CDR3 DNA sequence: TGTGCCAGCAGCTTAGGTACAGGGACCATGAACACTGAAGCTTTCTTT. Translating it yields CASSLGTGTMNTEAFF. This rearrangement joins TRBV7-9 to TRBJ1-1, with D perhaps matching TRBD1 (6 bases). Germline CDR1 reads SEHNR; CDR2 reads FQNEAQ (reference sequence). V lost 1 base to trimming and J lost 0 bases, with 12 bases between them. The CDR3 has 16 residues.

The chain recombines TRBV6-5 with TRBJ1-2; D is uncertain. Trimming pared 0 bases from V and 8 bases from J, leaving 7 bases between. Germline lookup yields CDR1 MNHEY and CDR2 SVGAGI. The CDR3 is made up of 12 amino acids. Here the CDR3 reads CASSYSNSGYTF. The CDR3 DNA follows: TGTGCCAGCAGTTACTCGAACTCGGGCTACACCTTC.

The rearrangement joins TRBV5-1 to TRBJ2-7; no clear D gene. The length of the CDR3 is 13 residues. Germline values: CDR1 SGHRS, CDR2 YFSETQ. V lost 3 bases and J lost 3, with 10 bases in between. The CDR3: CASSSAEFYEQYF. DNA for the CDR3: TGCGCCAGCAGCTCTGCGGAATTCTACGAGCAGTACTTC.

The rearrangement uses TRBV5-4 and TRBJ2-5; tentatively, D is TRBD1 (6 bases). This CDR3 contains 13 residues. The V end lost 4 bases, the J end lost 1 base, and 8 bases lay between the germline ends. From germline, CDR1 is SGHNT and CDR2 YYREEE (reference sequence). DNA for the CDR3: TGTGCCAGCAGCCGGACAGCCCAAGAGACCCAGTACTTC. Its translation is CASSRTAQETQYF.

CDR3 region: CASSQDKRSYEAFF. For the CDR3, the DNA is TGCGCCAGCAGCCAAGATAAGAGGAGTTATGAAGCTTTCTTT. This chain joins TRBV4-3 and TRBJ1-1; D gene uncertain. V lost 0 bases and J 7 bases, leaving 12 bases between the germline ends. CDR1 LGHNA and CDR2 YSLEER come from the germline V gene. The CDR3 sequence is 14 residues long.